The entry below describes one T cell receptor (beta chain). Its antigen is as yet unknown. Some clones are missing from TCRdb's copy, which holds only in-frame ones; the method was immunoSEQ multiplex PCR. The sample lists around 220,000 clones; over 70% were seen once. This entry belongs to a study of cytomegalovirus exposure and HLA in healthy donors. Study overall: The 120 validation repertoires, a later analysis reported, used the same platform as the 650 to 800 repertoires from the first cohort.

Broader study findings: In vitro checks showed that a few CMV-associated chains really do target CMV antigens.

Among the approximately 130 subjects of the validation cohort, separate from the roughly 700-subject first cohort, were the donors. The sample comprised PBMCs. The source is a woman aged 25 to 39 in good health and CMV-seropositive.

The CDR3 is CASSKGETGDCEQYF. DNA of the CDR3: TGTGCCAGCAGCAAAGGAGAGACAGGGGATTGTGAGCAGTACTTC. The gene calls are TRBV21-1 and TRBJ2-7; TRBD1 is the table's D call and was not checked against the DNA. TRBV21-1 is an annotated pseudogene. The CDR3 sequence is 15 residues long.